A single sample is the source of the 28 T cell receptor beta chains below, sequenced in a study of PD-L1 blockade in urothelial cancer (dated by TCRdb to 2015 to 2018). Explained via the paper, the time point label denotes: peripheral blood 6 weeks after treatment start. The receptor library was made with the immunoSEQ multiplex PCR assay. TCRdb carries this immuneACCESS record with in-frame sequences only. Its versions omit some clonotypes, under half of them owing to an unresolved V gene in the studies checked, with the rest unexplained. The sample has 100,000 to 150,000 clones on record, around 88% of them singletons. Approximately 2.4% of the sample goes to the ten largest clones. Source: PBMCs, taken around atezolizumab (anti-PD-L1) treatment. The source is a man aged 45-65 years with urothelial cancer.

This clone was seen a handful of times. V gene TRBV7-8 combines with J gene TRBJ2-3, with a weak D call TRBD1 (8 bases). Germline lookup yields CDR1 SGHVS and CDR2 FQNEAQ. The length of the CDR3 is 19 residues. Trimming took 4 bases from V and 5 from J, leaving 28 bases between them. The CDR3 loop reads CASSWPVQGAGAGEDTQYF. The DNA for the CDR3 is TGTGCCAGCAGCTGGCCCGTTCAGGGGGCGGGAGCAGGGGAAGATACGCAGTATTTT.

This clone showed up just once. The V gene is TRBV7-2, the J gene TRBJ1-1, with D hard to call. The CDR3 sequence is 13 residues long. Trimming left V 6 bases short and J 0 bases short, with 8 bases between. Germline V gene data show CDR1 as SGHTA and CDR2 as FQGNSA. The CDR3 DNA is TGTGCCAGCAGTCCTTTATTGAACACTGAAGCTTTCTTT. It translates to CASSPLLNTEAFF.

The chain recombines TRBV7-9 with TRBJ2-7, with TRBD2 identical over 9 bases. The CDR3 has 13 amino acids. Losses at the gene ends were 7 bases for V and 4 bases for J; bases not matched to a gene: 5. Germline V lookup: CDR1 SEHNR, CDR2 FQNEAQ (reference sequence). The CDR3 coding sequence is TGTGCCAGCACGCGGGGGGGTACGTACGAGCAGTACTTC. This codes for CASTRGGTYEQYF.

The rearrangement links TRBV27 to TRBJ1-1, with 9 positions matching TRBD1. This CDR3 has 13 residues. In germline, CDR1 is MNHEY, CDR2 SMNVEV (reference sequence). Germline trimming cut 5 bases from V and 5 bases from J; bases unmatched to any gene: 3. The CDR3 sequence: CASSPTGGTEAFF. In DNA form, the CDR3 reads TGTGCCAGCAGTCCGACAGGGGGTACTGAAGCTTTCTTT.

This clone was recorded only once. V is TRBV18 and J is TRBJ2-3; the match to TRBD1 covers 8 bases. From germline, CDR1 is KGHSH and CDR2 LQKENI. V shed 6 bases, J shed 6 bases, and the junction held 8 bases outside the gene matches. This CDR3 spans 14 amino acids. DNA for the CDR3: TGTGCCAGCTCCACGGACAGGGCGCCCGATACGCAGTATTTT. Encoded protein: CASSTDRAPDTQYF.

The chain employs TRBV19 and TRBJ2-1, with a weak D call TRBD2 (7 bases). The CDR3 covers 13 residues. Per germline, CDR1 LNHDA and CDR2 SQIVND (reference sequence). V lost 6 bases to trimming and J lost 4 bases, with 10 bases between them. The CDR3 nucleotides read TGTGCCAGTAGAGGGAGGGGGTACAATGAGCAGTTCTTC. As protein: CASRGRGYNEQFF.

The chain uses TRBV6-5 and TRBJ2-7, with a possible D match to TRBD2 (6 bases). The CDR3 covers 15 residues. Trimming pared 5 bases from V and 6 bases from J, leaving 20 bases between. The V gene's germline CDR1 is MNHEY and CDR2 SVGAGI. CDR3 protein: CASSRLPGDSVEQYF. The CDR3 DNA reads as TGTGCCAGCAGTCGCCTCCCTGGGGACTCTGTCGAGCAGTACTTC.

The chain recombines TRBV5-1 with TRBJ2-2, with D unclear. Per the germline V gene, CDR1 is SGHRS and CDR2 is YFSETQ. Trimming took off 2 bases at V and 1 base at J, with 9 bases between the two ends. This CDR3 is 15 amino acids long. CDR3 loop: CASSFLGMNTGELFF. As DNA, the CDR3 is TGCGCCAGCAGCTTCCTAGGAATGAACACCGGGGAGCTGTTTTTT.

This rearrangement joins TRBV10-1 to TRBJ2-7, with 9 bases fitting TRBD2. This CDR3 comprises 15 residues. V lost 1 base, J lost 1 base, and 2 bases stayed unmatched. Germline V gives CDR1 WNHNN, CDR2 SYGVQD (reference sequence). The CDR3 DNA is TGCGCCAGCAGTGAGTGCCTAGCGGGGTCCTACGAGCAGTACTTC. It is translated as CASSECLAGSYEQYF.

J is TRBJ2-2 and V is TRBV7-8; 9 bases agree with TRBD2. Germline V gene lookup returns CDR1 SGHVS and CDR2 FQNEAQ. J was trimmed by 0 bases and V by 5 bases; bases with no gene match: 10. This CDR3 contains 18 residues. The CDR3 DNA follows: TGTGCCAGCAGCCCTCTGGGGGCGGGAGGGCCGAACACCGGGGAGCTGTTTTTT. It encodes CASSPLGAGGPNTGELFF.

The chain carries TRBV5-1 and TRBJ2-7, with TRBD1 matching 7 bases. The CDR3 is made up of 14 amino acids. The trim removed 4 bases at V and 5 bases at J, leaving 9 bases unmatched. CDR1 is SGHRS and CDR2 is YFSETQ in the germline V gene. CDR3 sequence: CASSQTGTGNEQYF. CDR3 coding DNA: TGCGCCAGCAGCCAGACAGGGACCGGGAACGAGCAGTACTTC.

The genes are TRBV18 and TRBJ1-5; 8 nucleotides agree with TRBD1. The V segment lost 6 bases and the J segment 7 bases; nucleotides outside the gene matches: 8. CDR1 and CDR2 (germline): KGHSH, LQKENI. The CDR3 covers 14 residues. The CDR3 nucleotides read TGTGCCAGCTCTCCGGACAGGGTAGGACAGCCCCAGCATTTT. Its translation: CASSPDRVGQPQHF.

The V call is TRBV2, the J call TRBJ2-7, with a possible D match to TRBD1 (8 bases). Trimming cost V 4 bases and J 6 bases, with 16 bases left between them. CDR3 length: 14 residues. Looked up from germline, CDR1 is SNHLY and CDR2 is FYNNEI. For the CDR3, the DNA is TGTGCCAGCAGTGTCGCAGGGGGCGGGGGCGAGCAGTACTTC. Translating it yields CASSVAGGGGEQYF.

The chain links TRBV30 to TRBJ2-1; 9 bases line up with TRBD2. The CDR3 totals 15 residues. The J segment lost 7 bases and the V segment lost 0 bases, leaving 7 bases of the junction unmatched. Germline V gene data show CDR1 as GTSNPN and CDR2 as SVGIG (reference sequence). CDR3 bases: TGTGCCTGGAGTGTGGGCCTAGCGGGATGGAATGAGCAGTTCTTC. Translation gives CAWSVGLAGWNEQFF.

V is TRBV18 and J is TRBJ2-7, with 10 bases identical to TRBD1. The V gene end was trimmed by 2 bases and the J gene end by 4 bases; junction bases not matched to a gene: 8. Germline V gene data show CDR1 as KGHSH and CDR2 as LQKENI. The CDR3 loop spans 16 amino acids. The CDR3 bases are TGTGCCAGCTCACCAGTCGCGGGACAGGGGTTTTACGAGCAGTACTTC. Protein product: CASSPVAGQGFYEQYF.

The chain joins TRBV29-1 to TRBJ2-2, with 8 positions matching TRBD2. CDR1 and CDR2 from the germline V gene are SQVTM and ANQGSEA. Trimming removed 6 bases from V and 0 bases from J; junction bases left unmatched: 9. The CDR3 has 16 amino acids. The DNA of the CDR3 is TGCAGCGTCCCTGGGCTAGCGGGTTCGAACACCGGGGAGCTGTTTTTT. It specifies CSVPGLAGSNTGELFF.

This chain connects TRBV5-1 to TRBJ2-1; 8 positions match TRBD1. V trimming: 3 bases; J trimming: 8 bases; junction bases outside the gene matches: 7. This CDR3 has 14 residues. Germline V gene lookup returns CDR1 SGHRS and CDR2 YFSETQ. This CDR3 is CASSWGSGGYEQFF. DNA of the CDR3: TGCGCCAGCAGCTGGGGGTCAGGGGGCTATGAGCAGTTCTTC.

This clone occurred a few times. The chain carries TRBV6-1 and TRBJ2-7, with 12 bases lining up with TRBD2. Germline V lookup: CDR1 MNHNS, CDR2 SASEGT. There are 17 residues in the CDR3. J gave up 5 bases and V 4 bases, and 12 bases lay outside the gene matches. In DNA form, the CDR3 reads TGTGCCAGCAGTGGGTGGGGGGTGACTAGCGGGAGCCACGAGCAGTACTTC. Its translation: CASSGWGVTSGSHEQYF.

The rearrangement uses TRBV10-2 and TRBJ2-5; D might be TRBD1 (6 bases). The CDR3 length is 13 residues. In germline, CDR1 is WSHSY, CDR2 SAAADI. Trimming cost V 6 bases and J 4 bases, with 12 bases left between them. The CDR3 loop is CASSRTVGETQYF. In DNA, the CDR3 is TGCGCCAGCAGCAGGACAGTTGGAGAGACCCAGTACTTC.

A note on this clone: In the same sample, other DNA sequences code for this CDR3. This rearrangement joins TRBV11-2 to TRBJ2-7, with 7 positions matching TRBD2. The CDR3 is made up of 15 amino acids. With V trimmed by 5 bases and J by 2 bases, 9 bases remained unmatched. Per germline, CDR1 SGHAT and CDR2 FQNNGV. The CDR3 DNA follows: TGTGCCAGCAGCGGGGCGGGAGTAGGCCCCTACGAGCAGTACTTC. Translated: CASSGAGVGPYEQYF.

This chain links TRBV30 with TRBJ1-2, with 7 nucleotides matching TRBD1. Trimming cost V 1 base and J 4 bases; bases outside gene matches: 6. Germline V lookup: CDR1 GTSNPN, CDR2 SVGIG (reference sequence). The CDR3 sequence is 14 residues long. The CDR3 region is CAWSAGDSIYGYTF. The CDR3 DNA is TGTGCCTGGAGTGCGGGGGACAGTATCTATGGCTACACCTTC.

The CDR3 loop reads CASSQVYAGAQETQYF. Written as DNA, the CDR3 is TGCGCCAGCAGCCAAGTTTACGCAGGCGCCCAAGAGACCCAGTACTTC. The gene calls are TRBV4-1 and TRBJ2-5; D call uncertain. Deletions cut 1 base from V and 1 base from J, with 13 bases between. CDR3 length: 16 residues. The germline CDR1 and CDR2 sequences are MGHRA and YSYEKL.

This chain links TRBV6-1 with TRBJ2-3, with 7 bases that match TRBD2. This CDR3 has 16 amino acids. V gave up 2 bases and J gave up 0 bases; unmatched junction bases: 5. CDR1 and CDR2 from the germline V gene are MNHNS and SASEGT. CDR3 protein: CASSERPGGSTDTQYF. CDR3 nucleotide sequence: TGTGCCAGCAGTGAAAGGCCCGGGGGGAGCACAGATACGCAGTATTTT.

The chain couples TRBV2 to TRBJ2-2; 13 positions match TRBD2. The ends lost 9 bases at V and 3 bases at J; junction bases unmatched: 4. The length of the CDR3 is 15 residues. Germline CDR1 SNHLY, CDR2 FYNNEI. CDR3 DNA sequence: TGTGCCAGGGGACTAGCGGGACTTGACACCGGGGAGCTGTTTTTT. Its protein product is CARGLAGLDTGELFF.

The chain couples TRBV2 to TRBJ2-3, with 8 bases fitting TRBD2. The CDR3 is made up of 18 amino acids. Germline lookup yields CDR1 SNHLY and CDR2 FYNNEI. The V segment lost 2 bases and the J segment 0 bases; nucleotides outside the gene matches: 10. CDR3 coding DNA: TGTGCCAGCAGTGAAAATGGAGCGGGAGTCCTTAGCACAGATACGCAGTATTTT. It specifies CASSENGAGVLSTDTQYF.

CDR3: CASSYGGRAHEQYF. For the CDR3, the DNA is TGTGCCAGCAGTTACGGCGGGAGGGCCCACGAGCAGTACTTC. This rearrangement joins TRBV6-6 to TRBJ2-7; 9 bases fit TRBD2. Germline lookup yields CDR1 MNHNY and CDR2 SVGAGI (reference sequence). Losses at the gene ends were 2 bases for V and 5 bases for J; bases not matched to a gene: 4. The CDR3 loop spans 14 amino acids.

The rearrangement links TRBV9 to TRBJ2-4; 7 bases are shared with TRBD2. The CDR3 contains 15 residues. Trimming removed 4 bases from V and 7 bases from J; junction bases left unmatched: 11. Germline-derived CDR1 and CDR2 are SGDLS and YYNGEE. CDR3 DNA sequence: TGTGCCAGCAGCCCCCAACCGGGACTAAGCAACATTCAGTACTTC. Translating gives CASSPQPGLSNIQYF.

The chain links TRBV5-4 to TRBJ1-3; possible D gene TRBD1, 5 bases. The CDR3 covers 18 residues. Trimming took off 4 bases at V and 3 bases at J, with 23 bases between the two ends. Germline V gene data show CDR1 as SGHNT and CDR2 as YYREEE (reference sequence). The CDR3 reads CASSPRGGRHIGGNTIYF. The DNA for the CDR3 is TGTGCCAGCAGCCCTAGGGGCGGCCGGCATATAGGTGGAAACACCATATATTTT.